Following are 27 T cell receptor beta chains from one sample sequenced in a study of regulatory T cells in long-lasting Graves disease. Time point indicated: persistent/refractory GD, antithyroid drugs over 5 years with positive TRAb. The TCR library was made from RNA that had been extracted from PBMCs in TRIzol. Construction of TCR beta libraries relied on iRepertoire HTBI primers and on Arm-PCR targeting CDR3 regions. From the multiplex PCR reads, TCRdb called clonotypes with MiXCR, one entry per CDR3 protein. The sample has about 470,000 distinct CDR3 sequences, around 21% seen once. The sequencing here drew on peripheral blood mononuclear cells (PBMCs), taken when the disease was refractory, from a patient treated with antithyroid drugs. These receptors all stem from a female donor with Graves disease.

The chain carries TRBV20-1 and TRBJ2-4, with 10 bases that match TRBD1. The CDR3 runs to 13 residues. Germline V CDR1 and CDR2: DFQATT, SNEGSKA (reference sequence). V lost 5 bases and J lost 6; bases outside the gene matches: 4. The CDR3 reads CSALTGGANIQYF. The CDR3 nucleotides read TGCAGTGCTTTGACAGGGGGCGCAAACATTCAGTACTTC.

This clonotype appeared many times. The CDR3 here is CASSHRDRPYEQYF. CDR3 nucleotide sequence: TGTGCCAGCAGTCACCGGGACAGACCCTACGAGCAGTACTTC. The gene calls are TRBV6-1 and TRBJ2-7, with TRBD1 matching over 7 bases. The junction had 6 bases not matched to a gene; V was cut back by 5 bases and J by 2 bases. In germline, CDR1 is MNHNS, CDR2 SASEGT. The CDR3 is 14 amino acids.

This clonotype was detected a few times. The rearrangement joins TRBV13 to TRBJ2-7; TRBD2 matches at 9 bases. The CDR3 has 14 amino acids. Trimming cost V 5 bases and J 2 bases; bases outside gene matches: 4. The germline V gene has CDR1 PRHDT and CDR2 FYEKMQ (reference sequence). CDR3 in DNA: TGTGCCAGCAGCATTAGCGGGAGAACCTACGAGCAGTACTTC. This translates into CASSISGRTYEQYF.

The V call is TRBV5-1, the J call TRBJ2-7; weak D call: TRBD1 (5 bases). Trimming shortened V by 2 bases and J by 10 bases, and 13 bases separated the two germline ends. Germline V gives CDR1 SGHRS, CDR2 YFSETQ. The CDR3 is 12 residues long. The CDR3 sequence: CASSLGVGTQYF. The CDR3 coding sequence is TGCGCCAGCAGCTTAGGGGTTGGTACTCAGTACTTC. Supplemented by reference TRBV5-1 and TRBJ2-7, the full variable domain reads KAGVTQTPRYLIKTRGQQVTLSCSPISGHRSVSWYQQTPGQGLQFLFEYFSETQRNKGNFPGRFSGRQFSNSRSEMNVSTLELGDSALYLCASSLGVGTQYFGPGTRLTVT.

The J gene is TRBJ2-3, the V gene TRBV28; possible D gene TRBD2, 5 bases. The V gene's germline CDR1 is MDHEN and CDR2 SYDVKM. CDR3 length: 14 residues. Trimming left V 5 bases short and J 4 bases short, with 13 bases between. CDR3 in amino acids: CASSPPASPDTQYF. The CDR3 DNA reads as TGTGCCAGCAGTCCCCCGGCTAGCCCAGATACGCAGTATTTT.

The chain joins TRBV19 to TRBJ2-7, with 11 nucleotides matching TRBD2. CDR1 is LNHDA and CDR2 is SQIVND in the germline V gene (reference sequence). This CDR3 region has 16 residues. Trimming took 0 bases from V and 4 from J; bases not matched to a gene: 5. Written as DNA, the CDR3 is TGTGCCAGTAGTATAGACGGGACTAGCGGCCTTTACGAGCAGTACTTC. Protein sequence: CASSIDGTSGLYEQYF.

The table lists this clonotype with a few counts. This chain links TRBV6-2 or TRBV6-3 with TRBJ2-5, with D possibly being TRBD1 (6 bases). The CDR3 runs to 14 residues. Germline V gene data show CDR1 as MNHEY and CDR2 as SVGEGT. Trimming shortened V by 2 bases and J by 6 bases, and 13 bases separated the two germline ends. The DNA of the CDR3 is TGTGCCAGCAGTTACAACACAGGGTTTAAGACCCAGTACTTC. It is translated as CASSYNTGFKTQYF.

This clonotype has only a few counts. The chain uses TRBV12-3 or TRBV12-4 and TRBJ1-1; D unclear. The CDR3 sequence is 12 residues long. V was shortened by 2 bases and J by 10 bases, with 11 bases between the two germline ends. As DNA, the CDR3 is TGTGCCAGCAGTTTACGGAATCAAGCAGCTTTCTTT. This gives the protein CASSLRNQAAFF.

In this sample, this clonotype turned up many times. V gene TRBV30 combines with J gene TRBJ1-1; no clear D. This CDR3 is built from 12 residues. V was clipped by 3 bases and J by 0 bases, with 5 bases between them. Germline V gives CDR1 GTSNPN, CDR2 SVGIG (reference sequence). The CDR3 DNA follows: TGTGCCTGGAGCACAGTGAACACTGAAGCTTTCTTT. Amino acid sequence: CAWSTVNTEAFF.

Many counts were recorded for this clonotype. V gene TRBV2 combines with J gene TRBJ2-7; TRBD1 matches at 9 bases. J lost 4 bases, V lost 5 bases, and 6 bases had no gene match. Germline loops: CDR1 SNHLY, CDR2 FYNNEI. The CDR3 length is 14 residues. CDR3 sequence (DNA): TGTGCCAGCAGTACCCCGGACAGGGGTTACGAGCAGTACTTC. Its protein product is CASSTPDRGYEQYF.

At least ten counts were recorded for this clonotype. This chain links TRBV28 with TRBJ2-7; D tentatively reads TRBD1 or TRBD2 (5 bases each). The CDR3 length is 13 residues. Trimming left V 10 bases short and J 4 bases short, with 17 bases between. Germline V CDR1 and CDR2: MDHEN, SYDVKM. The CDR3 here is CATVGGRVYEQYF. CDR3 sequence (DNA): TGTGCCACCGTTGGAGGCAGGGTGTACGAGCAGTACTTC.

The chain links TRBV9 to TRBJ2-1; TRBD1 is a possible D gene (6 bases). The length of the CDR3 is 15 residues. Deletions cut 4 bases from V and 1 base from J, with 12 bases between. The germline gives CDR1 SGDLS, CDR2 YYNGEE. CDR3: CASSQTQGSYNEQFF. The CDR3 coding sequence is TGTGCCAGCAGCCAGACCCAGGGGTCCTACAATGAGCAGTTCTTC.

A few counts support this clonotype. The CDR3: CASSLFSGSYEQYF. The CDR3 DNA sequence: TGTGCCAGCAGTTTATTTTCAGGGTCCTACGAGCAGTACTTC. The chain recombines TRBV28 with TRBJ2-7; perhaps TRBD1 as D (5 bases). Germline CDR1 is MDHEN and CDR2 is SYDVKM. The CDR3 extends over 14 amino acids. The V gene lost 1 base and the J gene lost 1 base, with 8 bases spanning the gap.

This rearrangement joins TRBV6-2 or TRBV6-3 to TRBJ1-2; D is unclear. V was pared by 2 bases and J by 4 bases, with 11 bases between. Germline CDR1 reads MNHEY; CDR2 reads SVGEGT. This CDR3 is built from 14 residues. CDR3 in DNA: TGTGCCAGCAGTTACCTGACCCAGGCCTATGGCTACACCTTC. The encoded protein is CASSYLTQAYGYTF.

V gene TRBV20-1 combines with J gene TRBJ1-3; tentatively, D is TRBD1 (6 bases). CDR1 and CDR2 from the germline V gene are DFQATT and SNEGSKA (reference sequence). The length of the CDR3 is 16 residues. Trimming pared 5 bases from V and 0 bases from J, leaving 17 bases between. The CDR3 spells CSALGDHRDSGNTIYF. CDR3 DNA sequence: TGCAGTGCTCTAGGGGACCACAGGGACTCTGGAAACACCATATATTTT.

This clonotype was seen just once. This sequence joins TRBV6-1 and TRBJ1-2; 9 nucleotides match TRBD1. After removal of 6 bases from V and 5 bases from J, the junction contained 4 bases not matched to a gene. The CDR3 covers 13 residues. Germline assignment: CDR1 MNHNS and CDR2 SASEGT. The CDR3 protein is CASSGQGSYGYTF. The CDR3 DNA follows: TGTGCCAGCAGCGGACAGGGGAGTTATGGCTACACCTTC.

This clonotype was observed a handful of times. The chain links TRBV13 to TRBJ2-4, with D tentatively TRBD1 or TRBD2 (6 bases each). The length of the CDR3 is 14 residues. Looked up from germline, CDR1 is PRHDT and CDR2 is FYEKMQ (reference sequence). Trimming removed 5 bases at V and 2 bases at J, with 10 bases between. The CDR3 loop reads CASSLRGPKNIQYF. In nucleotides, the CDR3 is TGTGCCAGCAGCCTCCGGGGGCCCAAAAACATTCAGTACTTC.

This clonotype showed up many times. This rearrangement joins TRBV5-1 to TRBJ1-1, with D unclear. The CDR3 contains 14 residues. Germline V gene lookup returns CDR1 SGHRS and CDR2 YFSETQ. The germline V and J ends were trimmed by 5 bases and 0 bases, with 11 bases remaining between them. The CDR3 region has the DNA TGCGCCAGCAGTGGAGGTCAGATGAACACTGAAGCTTTCTTT. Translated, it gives CASSGGQMNTEAFF.

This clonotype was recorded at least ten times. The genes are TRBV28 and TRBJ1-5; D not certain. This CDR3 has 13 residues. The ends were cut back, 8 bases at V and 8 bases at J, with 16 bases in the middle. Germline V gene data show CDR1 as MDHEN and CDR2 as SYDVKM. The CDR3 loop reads CASGGYGQKPQHF. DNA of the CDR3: TGTGCCAGCGGAGGGTACGGCCAGAAGCCCCAGCATTTT.

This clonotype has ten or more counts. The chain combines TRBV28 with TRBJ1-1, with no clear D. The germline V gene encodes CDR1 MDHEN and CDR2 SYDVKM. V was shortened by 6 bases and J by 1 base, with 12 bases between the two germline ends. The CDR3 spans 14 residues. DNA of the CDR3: TGTGCCAGCAGACTTATGTGGGAGAACACTGAAGCTTTCTTT. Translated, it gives CASRLMWENTEAFF. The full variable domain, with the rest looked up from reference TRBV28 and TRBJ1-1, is DVKVTQSSRYLVKRTGEKVFLECVQDMDHENMFWYRQDPGLGLRLIYFSYDVKMKEKGDIPEGYSVSREKKERFSLILESASTNQTSMYLCASRLMWENTEAFFGQGTRLTVV.

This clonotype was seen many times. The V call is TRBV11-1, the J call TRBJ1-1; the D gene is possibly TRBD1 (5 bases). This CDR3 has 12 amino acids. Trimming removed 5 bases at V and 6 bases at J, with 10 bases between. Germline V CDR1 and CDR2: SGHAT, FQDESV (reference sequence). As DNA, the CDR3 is TGTGCCAGCAGCCACCAGGGATCTGAAGCTTTCTTT. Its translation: CASSHQGSEAFF.

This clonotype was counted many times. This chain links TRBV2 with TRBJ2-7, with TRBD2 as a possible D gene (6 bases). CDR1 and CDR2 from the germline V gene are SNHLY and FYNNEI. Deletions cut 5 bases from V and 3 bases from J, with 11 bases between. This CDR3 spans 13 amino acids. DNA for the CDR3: TGTGCCAGCAGTCGGGACTCTCTCTACGAGCAGTACTTC. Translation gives CASSRDSLYEQYF.

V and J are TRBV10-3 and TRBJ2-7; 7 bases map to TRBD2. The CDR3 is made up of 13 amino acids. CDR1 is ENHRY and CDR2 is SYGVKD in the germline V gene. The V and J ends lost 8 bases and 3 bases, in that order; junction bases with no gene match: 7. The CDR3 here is CAIASGASYEQYF. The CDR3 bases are TGTGCCATCGCTAGCGGAGCGAGCTACGAGCAGTACTTC.

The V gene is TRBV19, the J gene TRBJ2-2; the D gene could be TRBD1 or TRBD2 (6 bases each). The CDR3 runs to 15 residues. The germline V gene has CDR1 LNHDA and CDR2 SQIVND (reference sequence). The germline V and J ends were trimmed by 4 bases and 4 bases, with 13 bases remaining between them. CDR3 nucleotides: TGTGCCAGTAGTAATCAACAGGGAGGCACCGGGGAGCTGTTTTTT. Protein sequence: CASSNQQGGTGELFF.

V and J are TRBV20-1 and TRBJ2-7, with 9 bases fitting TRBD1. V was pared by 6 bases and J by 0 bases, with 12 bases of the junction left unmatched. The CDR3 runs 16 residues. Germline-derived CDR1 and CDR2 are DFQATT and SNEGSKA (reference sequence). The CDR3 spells CSALIPRDRVSYEQYF. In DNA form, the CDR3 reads TGCAGTGCCCTTATCCCGAGGGACAGGGTCTCCTACGAGCAGTACTTC.

This chain's CDR3 is CASTPVGPRAGNTIYF. The DNA of the CDR3 is TGTGCCAGCACCCCCGTGGGACCTAGGGCTGGAAACACCATATATTTT. The rearrangement joins TRBV6-4 to TRBJ1-3, with D maybe TRBD1 (5 bases). The germline V and J ends were trimmed by 7 bases and 2 bases, with 18 bases remaining between them. Germline V lookup: CDR1 MRHNA, CDR2 SNTAGT. The CDR3 sequence is 16 residues long.

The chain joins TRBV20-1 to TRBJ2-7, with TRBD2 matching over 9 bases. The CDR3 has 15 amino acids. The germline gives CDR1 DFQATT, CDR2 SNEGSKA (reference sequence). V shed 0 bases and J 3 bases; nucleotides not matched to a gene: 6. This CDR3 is CSARDPLAGIYEQYF. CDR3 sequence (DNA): TGCAGTGCTAGAGATCCCCTAGCGGGGATCTACGAGCAGTACTTC.